One sample yielded the 10 T cell receptor beta chains listed below, sequenced in a study of T cell responses to AZD1222 COVID-19 vaccine. The protocol was immunoSEQ multiplex PCR, while the TCRdb copy is restricted to in-frame clones and leaves out a portion. The table records about 140,000 clones, over 85% of them present only once. The specimen was peripheral blood, collected on day 0 of AZD1222 vaccination. These receptors were collected from an adult in good health.

This chain links TRBV27 with TRBJ2-1; 16 bases are a match to TRBD2. Trimming at V came to 3 bases and at J to 2 bases, leaving 22 bases not matched to a gene. The CDR3 extends over 24 amino acids. CDR1 is MNHEY and CDR2 is SMNVEV in the germline V gene (reference sequence). CDR3: CASSFHGGFDFPGLAGGTYNEQFF. In DNA form, the CDR3 reads TGTGCCAGCAGTTTCCACGGCGGGTTCGATTTCCCGGGACTAGCGGGAGGGACCTACAATGAGCAGTTCTTC.

J is TRBJ1-6 and V is TRBV7-3; TRBD1 might be the D (5 bases). Trimming took 0 bases from V and 5 from J, leaving 8 bases between them. Germline lookup yields CDR1 SGHTA and CDR2 FQGTGA. This CDR3 region has 15 residues. CDR3: CASSLTKGDNSPLHF. The CDR3 nucleotides read TGTGCCAGCAGCTTAACGAAAGGGGATAATTCACCCCTCCACTTT.

The chain is built from TRBV5-5 and TRBJ2-2, with D perhaps matching TRBD2 (5 bases). Germline CDR1 reads SGHKS; CDR2 reads YYEKEE (reference sequence). This CDR3 region has 16 residues. V was cut by 6 bases and J by 5 bases, with 20 bases left in between. The CDR3 DNA follows: TGTGCCAGCATCCCAGGAGGCAGTTATCGGACCGGGGAGCTGTTTTTT. As protein: CASIPGGSYRTGELFF.

The chain couples TRBV5-1 to TRBJ1-5; possibly TRBD1 for D (5 bases). Looked up from germline, CDR1 is SGHRS and CDR2 is YFSETQ. The V end was cut by 4 bases, the J end by 3 bases, with 17 bases between. The CDR3 has 16 residues. DNA for the CDR3: TGCGCCAGCAGCGAGACCGGGACGCCTTTCAATCAGCCCCAGCATTTT. This sequence encodes CASSETGTPFNQPQHF.

This chain links TRBV7-6 with TRBJ1-6, with a tentative D call TRBD1 (6 bases). The CDR3 has 16 amino acids. Germline V lookup: CDR1 SGHVS, CDR2 FNYEAQ. The V and J ends lost 5 bases and 15 bases respectively, with 26 bases between them. The CDR3 sequence: CASSPSQQGRFGGLHF. In DNA, the CDR3 is TGTGCCAGCAGCCCCTCCCAGCAGGGGCGTTTCGGTGGCCTCCACTTT.

The chain combines TRBV6-4 with TRBJ1-6; D is perhaps TRBD1 (5 bases). Deletions cut 4 bases from V and 8 bases from J, with 15 bases between. CDR1 and CDR2 (germline): MRHNA, SNTAGT. The CDR3 runs 15 residues. The CDR3: CASSAGVSGDSPLHF. The CDR3 coding sequence is TGTGCCAGCAGTGCGGGGGTCTCTGGGGATTCACCCCTCCACTTT.

The gene calls are TRBV28 and TRBJ1-1; tentatively, D is TRBD1 (5 bases). CDR1 is MDHEN and CDR2 is SYDVKM in the germline V gene. Trimming stripped 7 bases from V and 1 base from J, with 10 bases between. The CDR3 has 13 amino acids. The CDR3 bases are TGTGCCAGCATTAGGGGCGGGAACACTGAAGCTTTCTTT. It is translated as CASIRGGNTEAFF.

The gene calls are TRBV9 and TRBJ2-3; D is possibly TRBD2 (5 bases). This CDR3 comprises 16 residues. The V end lost 0 bases, the J end lost 3 bases, and 14 bases lay between the germline ends. Germline V CDR1 and CDR2: SGDLS, YYNGEE. The CDR3: CASSVGSGSGTDTQYF. The CDR3 region has the DNA TGTGCCAGCAGCGTAGGTTCCGGGTCGGGGACAGATACGCAGTATTTT.

The rearrangement uses TRBV27 and TRBJ1-2; 7 bases agree with TRBD1. The J segment lost 2 bases and the V segment lost 2 bases, leaving 5 bases of the junction unmatched. The CDR3 totals 15 residues. CDR1 MNHEY and CDR2 SMNVEV come from the germline V gene (reference sequence). In DNA, the CDR3 is TGTGCCAGCAGTTTAAAGGGGGCCACGAACTATGGCTACACCTTC. Its protein is CASSLKGATNYGYTF.

The chain uses TRBV5-6 and TRBJ2-7; D remains ambiguous. Trimming removed 10 bases at V and 3 bases at J, with 5 bases between. Looked up from germline, CDR1 is SGHDT and CDR2 is YYEEEE. The CDR3 is 9 amino acids. The CDR3 loop reads CAGHYEQYF. CDR3 nucleotide sequence: TGTGCCGGTCACTACGAGCAGTACTTC.